Listed below are T cell receptor beta chains from one sample, sequenced in a study of OX40 agonist ivuxolimab in advanced cancers. Produced via immunoSEQ multiplex PCR; TCRdb's table is partial and in-frame only. The sample lists around 53,000 clones, about 83% occurring once. The sequencing used CD4+ or CD8+ T cells sorted from blood, collected in a trial of the OX40 agonist ivuxolimab. The receptors derive from an adult with an advanced solid tumor such as melanoma, head and neck, liver or kidney cancer. The CDR3 runs from the conserved cysteine through the conserved F or W. The D gene is left open where the match is weak. Clone sizes are given selectively: once, few, many, or a class where the clone is expanded.

clone_size	cdr3_length	v_call	j_call	d_call	cdr3_nt	cdr3_aa
NA	14	TRBV19	TRBJ1-2	NA	TGTGCCAGTAGTATACAGACGGAAAACTATGGCTACACCTTC	CASSIQTENYGYTF
NA	15	TRBV19	TRBJ1-5	TRBD1	TGTGCCAGTAGGGCCAGGGGGTACGGCAATCAGCCCCAGCATTTT	CASRARGYGNQPQHF
NA	14	TRBV19	TRBJ1-2	NA	TGTGCCAGTAGTATCCAGGGAGCTAACTATGGCTACACCTTC	CASSIQGANYGYTF
once	15	TRBV6-1	TRBJ2-5	TRBD2	TGTGCCAGCAGTGAACTAACTAGCGCACAAGAGACCCAGTACTTC	CASSELTSAQETQYF
NA	12	TRBV28	TRBJ2-7	NA	TGTGCCAGCAGTTTAACGGTCTACGAGCAGTACTTC	CASSLTVYEQYF
NA	15	TRBV2	TRBJ1-5	TRBD1	TGTGCCAGCAGTGAGAGGGACAGGGGATTTCAGCCCCAGCATTTT	CASSERDRGFQPQHF
NA	15	TRBV6-5	TRBJ1-3	TRBD1	TGTGCCAGCAGAGGGGACAGTGGCTCTGGAAACACCATATATTTT	CASRGDSGSGNTIYF
NA	13	TRBV5-1	TRBJ2-5	TRBD2	TGCGCCAGCGGTTGGGCGGGAGGAGAGACCCAGTACTTC	CASGWAGGETQYF
few	16	TRBV7-9	TRBJ2-7	NA	TGTGCCAGCAGCTTAGTAGGGGGGACAAAATCCTACGAGCAGTACTTC	CASSLVGGTKSYEQYF
NA	15	TRBV27	TRBJ2-1	NA	TGTGCCAGCAGCCGAGCGGGTCTGACCTACAATGAGCAGTTCTTC	CASSRAGLTYNEQFF
NA	13	TRBV7-2	TRBJ2-1	NA	TGTGCCAGCCGCCAAATGACCTACAATGAGCAGTTCTTC	CASRQMTYNEQFF
NA	14	TRBV2	TRBJ1-3	NA	TGTGCCGGACTCCAGGGACTTCCGGGATCCACCATATATTTT	CAGLQGLPGSTIYF
NA	14	TRBV11-2	TRBJ2-7	TRBD1	TGTGCCAGCAGCCCCGGGACAGGTCGAGGCGAGCAGTACTTC	CASSPGTGRGEQYF
NA	13	TRBV19	TRBJ1-5	NA	TGTGCCAGTAGCAAAGGAAGCAATCAGCCCCAGCATTTT	CASSKGSNQPQHF
NA	14	TRBV19	TRBJ2-7	TRBD2	TGTGCCAGTAGTATCGGGGGGGGCCCCTACGAGCAGTACTTC	CASSIGGGPYEQYF
once	15	TRBV5-5	TRBJ2-6	NA	TGTGCCAGCAGAAGGGGGGACTCTGGGGCCAACGTCCTGACTTTC	CASRRGDSGANVLTF
NA	14	TRBV28	TRBJ1-2	TRBD1	TGTGCCAGCAGCCTCGGGACAGCTATTCATGGCTACACCTTC	CASSLGTAIHGYTF
NA	13	TRBV11-2	TRBJ2-1	NA	TGTGCCAGCAGCTTAGAGGCCTACAATGAGCAGTTCTTC	CASSLEAYNEQFF
NA	16	TRBV4-2	TRBJ2-3	NA	TGTGCCAGCGGCCCTGGTGCTGCAACCCTGGGAGATACGCAGTATTTT	CASGPGAATLGDTQYF
NA	14	TRBV19	TRBJ2-5	NA	TGTGCCAGTAGTGATCCCTGGGAAAAAGAGACCCAGTACTTC	CASSDPWEKETQYF
NA	15	TRBV4-2	TRBJ1-2	TRBD1	TGTGCCAGCAGCCAAGAAGGGACAGGGGTATATGGCTACACCTTC	CASSQEGTGVYGYTF
NA	15	TRBV6-5	TRBJ2-3	NA	TGTGCCAGCAGTTACTCGAATAAGGGCACAGATACGCAGTATTTT	CASSYSNKGTDTQYF
NA	16	TRBV29-1	TRBJ2-3	NA	TGCAGCGTCGCGGACCGCGCCGGGGGGCGCACAGATACGCAGTATTTT	CSVADRAGGRTDTQYF
NA	11	TRBV20-1	TRBJ1-1	NA	TGCAGTGTTGGGGGGAACACTGAAGCTTTCTTT	CSVGGNTEAFF
NA	11	TRBV5-6	TRBJ2-5	NA	TGTGCCAGCAGCTCCGGTGAGACCCAGTACTTC	CASSSGETQYF
NA	12	TRBV29-1	TRBJ1-1	TRBD1	TGCAGCGTTAGGACAGGTAACACTGAAGCTTTCTTT	CSVRTGNTEAFF
NA	12	TRBV29-1	TRBJ1-1	NA	TGCAGCGTTGGGCAGGACGGCACTGGGGCTTTCTTT	CSVGQDGTGAFF
NA	15	TRBV7-2	TRBJ2-1	NA	TGTGCCAGCAGCTTGAGCCTGGCAGGGTTGGGTGAGCAGTTCTTC	CASSLSLAGLGEQFF
NA	16	TRBV4-2	TRBJ2-7	NA	TGTGCCAGCAGCCAAGATTTATCGGAGCCAATCTACGAGCAGTACTTC	CASSQDLSEPIYEQYF
NA	16	TRBV19	TRBJ2-1	TRBD2	TGTGCCAGTAGTGATAGCGGGAGGGGTAGTTACAATGAGCAGTTCTTC	CASSDSGRGSYNEQFF
NA	16	TRBV7-9	TRBJ2-7	NA	TGTGCCAGCAGCTTAGAATATTCTCCAGGGTCCTACGAGCAGTACTTC	CASSLEYSPGSYEQYF
NA	14	TRBV15	TRBJ2-7	TRBD1	TGTGCCACCAGCAGAGGGCAGGGGGCCTACGAGCAGTACTTC	CATSRGQGAYEQYF
NA	15	TRBV6-6	TRBJ1-6	NA	TGTGCCAGCAGTTACCGTCCAGGGGCGGGTTCACCCCTCCACTTT	CASSYRPGAGSPLHF
once	17	TRBV10-3	TRBJ2-5	NA	TGTGCCATCAGTGATATGTTCGGAGAGGGAAAGGGAGAGACCCAGTACTTC	CAISDMFGEGKGETQYF
NA	15	TRBV7-2	TRBJ1-6	NA	TGTGCCAGCAGCTTAGCGCCCTATGGGAATTCACCCCTCCACTTT	CASSLAPYGNSPLHF
NA	14	TRBV2	TRBJ1-5	TRBD1	TGTGCCAGCAGGTCTCAGGGGGCGAGTCAGCCCCAGCATTTT	CASRSQGASQPQHF
few	14	TRBV7-9	TRBJ1-5	NA	TGTGCCAGCAGCTCCGGAGACGGCAATCAGCCCCAGCATTTT	CASSSGDGNQPQHF
NA	11	TRBV6-1	TRBJ2-1	NA	TGTGCCAGCAGTGAAGGGGATGAGCAGTTCTTC	CASSEGDEQFF
once	15	TRBV7-9	TRBJ1-2	NA	TGTGCCAGCAGCTTAATCGTCGGGGGGCCCGCTGGCTACACCTTC	CASSLIVGGPAGYTF
NA	13	TRBV5-6	TRBJ2-7	NA	TGTGCCAGCAGCTTGTCTCAGGGAGGCGAGCAGTACTTC	CASSLSQGGEQYF
once	14	TRBV10-3	TRBJ2-2	TRBD1	TGTGCCATCAATCAGGGGGCAGGGACCGGGGAGCTGTTTTTT	CAINQGAGTGELFF
few	11	TRBV2	TRBJ1-1	NA	TGTGCTGAAGGGGGGAACACTGAAGCTTTCTTT	CAEGGNTEAFF
NA	14	TRBV7-9	TRBJ2-6	NA	TGTGCCAGCAGCCCCGGGCTAGGGGCCAACGTCCTGACTTTC	CASSPGLGANVLTF
NA	14	TRBV19	TRBJ2-5	NA	TGTGCCAGTAGTAGCAGCGGAGGGAAAGAGACCCAGTACTTC	CASSSSGGKETQYF
NA	13	TRBV30	TRBJ1-2	TRBD1	TGTGCCTGGACCCCGACAGGGACCTATGGCTACACCTTC	CAWTPTGTYGYTF
NA	14	TRBV30	TRBJ2-2	TRBD2	TGTGCCTGGAGTGCGGGACTAGCAACCGGGGAGCTGTTTTTT	CAWSAGLATGELFF
NA	17	TRBV11-2	TRBJ2-2	TRBD1	TGTGCCAGCCGGCAGCTCCGGGACAGGGGGCTGAACGGGGAGCTGTTTTTT	CASRQLRDRGLNGELFF
NA	13	TRBV6-1	TRBJ1-2	NA	TGTGCCAGCAGTAGGGCGGCCAACTATGGCTACACCTTC	CASSRAANYGYTF
NA	16	TRBV18	TRBJ2-2	NA	TGTGCCAGCTCACGGGACTCGAGCGCGAACACCGGGGAGCTGTTTTTT	CASSRDSSANTGELFF
few	15	TRBV19	TRBJ2-5	TRBD2	TGTGCCAGTAGTATCCAGCGGGGGATCTCAGAGACCCAGTACTTC	CASSIQRGISETQYF
NA	16	TRBV4-1	TRBJ2-2	TRBD1	TGCGCCAGCAGCCAACGGACAGGGGCGAACACCGGGGAGCTGTTTTTT	CASSQRTGANTGELFF